The next 30 T cell receptor beta chains were all read from a single sample in a study of shared clonotypes between healthy human individuals. Measured with immunoSEQ multiplex PCR; TCRdb has only the in-frame clones, and not every one. The profile shows around 2.5 million clones, roughly 93% of them singletons. Material for sequencing was naive CD4+ T cells from PBMCs. Subset here: CD45RA+ positively selected. These receptors came from a young man in good health. Some clones in this sample may be carry-over from other donors' samples.

The chain has TRBV7-2 and TRBJ1-3; tentatively, D is TRBD1 (5 bases). Trimming stripped 3 bases from V and 2 bases from J, with 14 bases between. Looked up from germline, CDR1 is SGHTA and CDR2 is FQGNSA. There are 16 residues in the CDR3. The CDR3 DNA is TGTGCCAGCAGCTTTTTCGTGGGGGGTCCTGGAAACACCATATATTTT. Protein: CASSFFVGGPGNTIYF.

The chain carries TRBV11-3 and TRBJ2-2; 9 nucleotides line up with TRBD1. J was trimmed by 0 bases and V by 5 bases; bases with no gene match: 10. CDR3 length equals 18 residues. CDR1 and CDR2 from the germline V gene are SGHNT and YENEEA. CDR3 DNA: TGTGCCAGCAGCCACCCTTGGGGACAGGGCTCGAACACCGGGGAGCTGTTTTTT. Its protein is CASSHPWGQGSNTGELFF.

With regard to this clone: Other nucleotide sequences from this sample produce the same CDR3. The chain combines TRBV27 with TRBJ2-1; D gene uncertain. CDR1 is MNHEY and CDR2 is SMNVEV in the germline V gene (reference sequence). The germline V and J ends were trimmed by 6 bases and 3 bases, with 15 bases remaining between them. The CDR3 has 15 amino acids. CDR3 in DNA: TGTGCCAGCAGCCTCCCCGGAGATGTCTACAATGAGCAGTTCTTC. Its protein is CASSLPGDVYNEQFF.

CDR3 protein: CASSFAPGQETQYF. The CDR3 bases are TGTGCCAGCAGCTTTGCCCCGGGTCAAGAGACCCAGTACTTC. The chain recombines TRBV11-1 with TRBJ2-5; D is unclear. The CDR3 covers 14 residues. Trimming pared 3 bases from V and 2 bases from J, leaving 10 bases between. The germline V gene encodes CDR1 SGHAT and CDR2 FQDESV (reference sequence).

This clone was observed a single time. The chain combines TRBV14 with TRBJ1-1; D is undetermined. The CDR3 is 14 amino acids. V lost 4 bases, J lost 4 bases, and 13 bases lay in between. Per the germline V gene, CDR1 is SGHDN and CDR2 is FVKESK. The CDR3 nucleotides are TGTGCCAGCAGCCGTTCAACAGTCTTCACTGAAGCTTTCTTT. The encoded protein is CASSRSTVFTEAFF.

This chain joins TRBV4-3 and TRBJ1-5; D not certain. With 1 base removed from V and 0 bases from J, the gap between germline ends came to 7 bases. The CDR3 is 15 residues long. The germline V gene encodes CDR1 LGHNA and CDR2 YSLEER. The CDR3 DNA is TGCGCCAGCAGCCAAGGCGGGCTTAGCAATCAGCCCCAGCATTTT. Its translation: CASSQGGLSNQPQHF.

V is TRBV27 and J is TRBJ2-1, with 10 bases identical to TRBD2. CDR3 length: 18 residues. Germline V CDR1 and CDR2: MNHEY, SMNVEV (reference sequence). J lost 2 bases, V lost 1 base, and 8 bases had no gene match. DNA of the CDR3: TGTGCCAGCAGTTTATTGTCCCTCCTAGCGGGAGCCTACAATGAGCAGTTCTTC. It translates to CASSLLSLLAGAYNEQFF.

CDR3 in amino acids: CASSQVAGDGRLFF. In DNA form, the CDR3 reads TGCGCCAGCAGCCAAGTCGCAGGAGATGGTAGACTGTTTTTT. This rearrangement joins TRBV4-1 to TRBJ1-4; D is ambiguous. CDR3 length: 14 amino acids. The germline gives CDR1 MGHRA, CDR2 YSYEKL. Trimming pared 1 base from V and 13 bases from J, leaving 16 bases between.

This clone was detected only once. The chain combines TRBV30 with TRBJ1-3, with 7 positions matching TRBD1. The V gene end was trimmed by 5 bases and the J gene end by 2 bases; junction bases not matched to a gene: 0. This CDR3 is 12 amino acids long. Germline V gives CDR1 GTSNPN, CDR2 SVGIG (reference sequence). DNA of the CDR3: TGTGCCTGGCAGGGGGCTGGAAACACCATATATTTT. It encodes CAWQGAGNTIYF. The full variable domain, with the rest looked up from reference TRBV30 and TRBJ1-3, is SQTIHQWPATLVQPVGSPLSLECTVEGTSNPNLYWYRQAAGRGLQLLFYSVGIGQISSEVPQNLSASRPQDRQFILSSKKLLLSDSGFYLCAWQGAGNTIYFGEGSWLTVV.

J is TRBJ2-7 and V is TRBV5-6; 7 positions match TRBD1. The CDR3 runs 12 residues. CDR1 and CDR2 (germline): SGHDT, YYEEEE. V lost 3 bases, J lost 5 bases, and 2 bases stayed unmatched. This chain's CDR3 is CASSSDRDEQYF. For the CDR3, the DNA is TGTGCCAGCAGCTCCGACAGGGACGAGCAGTACTTC.

The table lists this clone with a count of one. At the DNA level, this CDR3 is encoded by other sequences in the same sample as well. The chain is built from TRBV20-1 and TRBJ2-3; TRBD2 is a possible D gene (6 bases). V was pared by 6 bases and J by 6 bases, with 10 bases between. Germline V gives CDR1 DFQATT, CDR2 SNEGSKA (reference sequence). This CDR3 is built from 11 residues. The CDR3 is CSAGLADTQYF. The CDR3 nucleotides are TGCAGTGCGGGCCTAGCGGATACGCAGTATTTT.

This chain links TRBV18 with TRBJ2-3, with D unclear. Germline assignment: CDR1 KGHSH and CDR2 LQKENI. V dropped 3 bases and J dropped 2 bases, with 18 bases sitting between them. The CDR3 runs to 17 residues. CDR3 DNA: TGTGCCAGCTCACCCCGGCCCTCAGCGCCCGACACAGATACGCAGTATTTT. The encoded protein is CASSPRPSAPDTDTQYF. Complete variable domain (other parts from reference TRBV18 and TRBJ2-3): NAGVMQNPRHLVRRRGQEARLRCSPMKGHSHVYWYRQLPEEGLKFMVYLQKENIIDESGMPKERFSAEFPKEGPSILRIQQVVRGDSAAYFCASSPRPSAPDTDTQYFGPGTRLTVL.

CDR3 in amino acids: CASSFRPGFPGELFF. The DNA for the CDR3 is TGTGCCAGCAGTTTTCGGCCAGGATTCCCCGGGGAGCTGTTTTTT. This chain joins TRBV27 and TRBJ2-2; D is uncertain. The CDR3 is made up of 15 amino acids. Looked up from germline, CDR1 is MNHEY and CDR2 is SMNVEV (reference sequence). The V and J ends lost 3 bases and 6 bases respectively, with 14 bases between them.

The chain employs TRBV7-2 and TRBJ2-3, with D possibly called TRBD1 or TRBD2 (5 bases each). Germline V gives CDR1 SGHTA, CDR2 FQGNSA. Trimming took off 5 bases at V and 6 bases at J, with 15 bases between the two ends. The CDR3 has 14 residues. Written as DNA, the CDR3 is TGTGCCAGCAGCCCCGATTGGGGCGGGGATACGCAGTATTTT. Translating it yields CASSPDWGGDTQYF.

V gene TRBV9 combines with J gene TRBJ2-1, with D perhaps being TRBD1 or TRBD2 (7 bases each). The germline V and J ends were trimmed by 0 bases and 5 bases, with 21 bases remaining between them. CDR1 is SGDLS, CDR2 YYNGEE, per germline. The CDR3 is 18 amino acids. The CDR3 DNA is TGTGCCAGCAGCGTAGCCCCAGGGGGGGCCGGGAGCCACAATGAGCAGTTCTTC. Translated: CASSVAPGGAGSHNEQFF.

As concerns this clone: Within the sample, other DNA sequences also encode this same CDR3. This chain joins TRBV5-1 and TRBJ1-1; tentatively, D is TRBD1 (6 bases). The ends were cut back, 2 bases at V and 3 bases at J, with 11 bases in the middle. The CDR3 contains 14 residues. The germline V gene encodes CDR1 SGHRS and CDR2 YFSETQ. Here the CDR3 reads CASSLQGGYTEAFF. The CDR3 coding sequence is TGCGCCAGCAGCTTACAGGGCGGGTACACTGAAGCTTTCTTT.

The V gene is TRBV6-6, the J gene TRBJ2-7; 9 bases are a match to TRBD2. The CDR3 spans 15 residues. Trimming removed 6 bases from V and 9 bases from J; junction bases left unmatched: 15. In germline, CDR1 is MNHNY, CDR2 SVGAGI (reference sequence). CDR3 coding DNA: TGTGCCAGCAGATCCGGACCCCTAGCGGGATTGGTGCAGTACTTC. Translation: CASRSGPLAGLVQYF.

The CDR3 reads CASSLGGGRNNYGYTF. CDR3 in DNA: TGTGCCAGCAGTTTAGGTGGGGGCAGAAACAACTATGGCTACACCTTC. The gene calls are TRBV28 and TRBJ1-2; tentative D call: TRBD1 (6 bases). The CDR3 runs 16 residues. Between the trimmed V and J ends, which lost 2 bases and 2 bases, there was a span of 15 bases. Germline CDR1 reads MDHEN; CDR2 reads SYDVKM.

V is TRBV7-8 and J is TRBJ1-5; a possible D gene is TRBD1 (6 bases). The CDR3 length is 15 residues. Trimming removed 1 base from V and 3 bases from J, with 10 bases in between. From germline, CDR1 is SGHVS and CDR2 FQNEAQ. CDR3 nucleotides: TGTGCCAGCAGCTTAGGGTCAGGGGTCAATCAGCCCCAGCATTTT. This encodes CASSLGSGVNQPQHF.

As regards this clone: Other DNA sequences in this specimen translate into the identical CDR3. The chain's CDR3 is CASSQDWGNTEAFF. The CDR3 bases are TGCGCCAGCAGCCAAGATTGGGGGAACACTGAAGCTTTCTTT. The chain carries TRBV4-3 and TRBJ1-1; D is undetermined. V lost 0 bases to trimming and J lost 1 base, with 6 bases between them. This CDR3 comprises 14 residues. Germline assignment: CDR1 LGHNA and CDR2 YSLEER.

V is TRBV30 and J is TRBJ2-7; 9 bases line up with TRBD2. The germline V gene has CDR1 GTSNPN and CDR2 SVGIG (reference sequence). The J segment lost 3 bases and the V segment lost 1 base, leaving 7 bases of the junction unmatched. This CDR3 contains 15 residues. The CDR3 region has the DNA TGTGCCTGGAGTGATACGACTAGCGGCCTCTACGAGCAGTACTTC. Its translation is CAWSDTTSGLYEQYF.

The chain is built from TRBV5-4 and TRBJ2-2; D may match TRBD1 or TRBD2 (5 bases each). V lost 2 bases, J lost 0 bases, and 11 bases lay in between. The length of the CDR3 is 16 residues. Germline-derived CDR1 and CDR2 are SGHNT and YYREEE (reference sequence). The CDR3 sequence: CASSFAGTANTGELFF. Written as DNA, the CDR3 is TGTGCCAGCAGCTTTGCCGGGACGGCGAACACCGGGGAGCTGTTTTTT.

The chain combines TRBV7-3 with TRBJ2-5; 8 nucleotides agree with TRBD1. Germline V CDR1 and CDR2: SGHTA, FQGTGA. J was trimmed by 4 bases and V by 2 bases; bases with no gene match: 9. The CDR3 consists of 16 residues. The CDR3 DNA is TGTGCCAGCAGCTTAGGCTTCACTCAGGGGGCAGAGACCCAGTACTTC. This gives the protein CASSLGFTQGAETQYF.

The J gene is TRBJ1-5, the V gene TRBV6-1, with D uncertain. Trimming removed 3 bases from V and 0 bases from J, with 12 bases in between. CDR3 length: 16 amino acids. In germline, CDR1 is MNHNS, CDR2 SASEGT. The CDR3 loop is CASSEGTAFSNQPQHF. Written as DNA, the CDR3 is TGTGCCAGCAGTGAGGGAACGGCCTTTAGCAATCAGCCCCAGCATTTT.

This clone was detected only once. The chain links TRBV5-5 to TRBJ1-5; TRBD1 aligns across 9 bases. Trimming cost V 6 bases and J 1 base; bases outside gene matches: 5. The germline CDR1 and CDR2 sequences are SGHKS and YYEKEE (reference sequence). The CDR3 contains 15 residues. DNA for the CDR3: TGTGCCAGCAAACAGGGGGCAGCAAGCAATCAGCCCCAGCATTTT. Amino acid sequence: CASKQGAASNQPQHF.

The rearrangement joins TRBV19 to TRBJ2-7, with a tentative D call TRBD1 (5 bases). CDR1 is LNHDA and CDR2 is SQIVND in the germline V gene (reference sequence). The CDR3 consists of 14 residues. The V gene lost 5 bases and the J gene lost 3 bases, with 14 bases spanning the gap. The CDR3 DNA reads as TGTGCCAGTAGTGCGTGGCAGGGCCACTACGAGCAGTACTTC. Translated, it gives CASSAWQGHYEQYF.

The V and J genes are TRBV25-1 and TRBJ1-1; no firm D call. The ends were cut back, 4 bases at V and 6 bases at J, with 15 bases in the middle. The CDR3 contains 14 residues. Looked up from germline, CDR1 is MGHDK and CDR2 is SYGVNS. This CDR3 reads CASSGVGWRAEAFF. CDR3 sequence (DNA): TGTGCCAGCAGTGGTGTGGGCTGGCGGGCTGAAGCTTTCTTT.

The chain combines TRBV11-2 with TRBJ1-2, with a tentative D call TRBD1 (5 bases). The CDR3 is 13 residues long. V lost 4 bases and J 5 bases, leaving 11 bases between the germline ends. Germline V gene sequence: CDR1 SGHAT, CDR2 FQNNGV. The CDR3 here is CASSSLRQYGYTF. CDR3 nucleotides: TGTGCCAGCAGCTCCCTTCGACAGTATGGCTACACCTTC.

The chain uses TRBV4-1 and TRBJ2-7; TRBD1 agrees at 8 bases. The germline CDR1 and CDR2 sequences are MGHRA and YSYEKL. CDR3 size: 15 residues. The ends lost 4 bases at V and 2 bases at J; junction bases unmatched: 7. CDR3 nucleotide sequence: TGCGCCAGCAGCCCCCCGGACAGGGCACCCTACGAGCAGTACTTC. Protein: CASSPPDRAPYEQYF.

The rearrangement links TRBV5-4 to TRBJ2-3; 8 positions match TRBD1. The V and J ends lost 2 bases and 2 bases, in that order; junction bases with no gene match: 7. The germline V gene has CDR1 SGHNT and CDR2 YYREEE (reference sequence). The CDR3 runs to 16 residues. CDR3 coding DNA: TGTGCCAGCAGCTTCCCCACAGGGGGTGTCACAGATACGCAGTATTTT. Translated: CASSFPTGGVTDTQYF.